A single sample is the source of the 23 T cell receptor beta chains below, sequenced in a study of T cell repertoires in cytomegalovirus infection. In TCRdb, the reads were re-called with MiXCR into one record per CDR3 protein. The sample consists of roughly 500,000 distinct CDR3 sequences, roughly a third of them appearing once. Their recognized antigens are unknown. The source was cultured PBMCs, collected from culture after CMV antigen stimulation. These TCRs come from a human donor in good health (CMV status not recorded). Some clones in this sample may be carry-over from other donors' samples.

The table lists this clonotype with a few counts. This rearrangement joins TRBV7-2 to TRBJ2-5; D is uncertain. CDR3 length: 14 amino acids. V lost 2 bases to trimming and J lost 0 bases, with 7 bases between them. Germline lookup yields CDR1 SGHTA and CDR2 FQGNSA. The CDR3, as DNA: TGTGCCAGCAGCTTACGCGGCGACCAAGAGACCCAGTACTTC. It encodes CASSLRGDQETQYF.

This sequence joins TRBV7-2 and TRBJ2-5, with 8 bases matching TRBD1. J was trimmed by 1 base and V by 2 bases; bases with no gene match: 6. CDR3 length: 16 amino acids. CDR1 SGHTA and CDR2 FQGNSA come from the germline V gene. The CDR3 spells CASSLPSGQGQETQYF. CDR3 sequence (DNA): TGTGCCAGCAGCTTACCTTCTGGACAGGGCCAAGAGACCCAGTACTTC.

The CDR3 here is CASSQGYQGTSYEQYF. The CDR3, as DNA: TGCGCCAGCAGCCAAGGCTATCAGGGAACCTCCTACGAGCAGTACTTC. V usage is TRBV4-1 and J usage is TRBJ2-7; a possible D gene is TRBD1 (5 bases). The CDR3 covers 16 residues. Trimming removed 1 base at V and 0 bases at J, with 13 bases between. The germline V gene has CDR1 MGHRA and CDR2 YSYEKL.

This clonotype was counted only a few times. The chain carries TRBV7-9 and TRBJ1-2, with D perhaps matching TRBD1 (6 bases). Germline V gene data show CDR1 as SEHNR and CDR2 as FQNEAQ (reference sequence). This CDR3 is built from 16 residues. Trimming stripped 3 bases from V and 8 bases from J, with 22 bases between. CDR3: CASSFLSGGGSTGYTF. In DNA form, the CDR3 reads TGTGCCAGCAGCTTCCTCTCCGGGGGGGGCTCAACCGGCTACACCTTC.

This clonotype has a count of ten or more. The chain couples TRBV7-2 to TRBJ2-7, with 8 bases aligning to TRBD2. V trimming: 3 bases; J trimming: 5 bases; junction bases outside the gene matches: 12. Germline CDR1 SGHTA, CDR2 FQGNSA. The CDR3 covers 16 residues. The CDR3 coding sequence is TGTGCCAGCAGCTTGGGACGAAGCGGGGGCCTCGACGAGCAGTACGTC. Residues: CASSLGRSGGLDEQYV.

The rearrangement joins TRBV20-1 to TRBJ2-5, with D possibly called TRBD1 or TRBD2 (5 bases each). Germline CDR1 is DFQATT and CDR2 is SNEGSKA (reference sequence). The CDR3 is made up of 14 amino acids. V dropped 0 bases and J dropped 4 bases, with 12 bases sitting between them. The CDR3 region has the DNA TGCAGTGCTAGAGATCCCCGGGGCCTAGAGACCCAGTACTTC. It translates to CSARDPRGLETQYF.

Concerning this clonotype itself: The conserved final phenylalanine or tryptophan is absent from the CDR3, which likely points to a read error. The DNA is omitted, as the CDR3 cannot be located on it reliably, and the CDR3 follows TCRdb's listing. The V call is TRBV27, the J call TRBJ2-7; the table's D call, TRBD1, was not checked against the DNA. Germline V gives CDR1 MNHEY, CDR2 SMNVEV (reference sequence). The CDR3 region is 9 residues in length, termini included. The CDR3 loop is CASPRQRVI.

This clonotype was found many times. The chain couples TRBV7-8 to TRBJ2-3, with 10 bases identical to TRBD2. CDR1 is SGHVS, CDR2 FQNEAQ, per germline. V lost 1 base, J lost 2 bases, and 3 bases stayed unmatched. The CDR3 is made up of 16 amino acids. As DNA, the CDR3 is TGTGCCAGCAGCTTAGGGACTAGCGGTACCACAGATACGCAGTATTTT. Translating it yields CASSLGTSGTTDTQYF. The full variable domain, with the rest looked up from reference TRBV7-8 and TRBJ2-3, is GAGVSQSPRYKVAKRGQDVALRCDPISGHVSLFWYQQALGQGPEFLTYFQNEAQLDKSGLPSDRFFAERPEGSVSTLKIQRTQQEDSAVYLCASSLGTSGTTDTQYFGPGTRLTVL.

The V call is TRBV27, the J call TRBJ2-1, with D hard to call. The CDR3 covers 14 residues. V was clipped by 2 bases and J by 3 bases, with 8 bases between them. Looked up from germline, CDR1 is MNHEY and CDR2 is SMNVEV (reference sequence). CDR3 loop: CASSLGRFYNEQFF. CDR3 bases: TGTGCCAGCAGTTTAGGGCGGTTCTACAATGAGCAGTTCTTC.

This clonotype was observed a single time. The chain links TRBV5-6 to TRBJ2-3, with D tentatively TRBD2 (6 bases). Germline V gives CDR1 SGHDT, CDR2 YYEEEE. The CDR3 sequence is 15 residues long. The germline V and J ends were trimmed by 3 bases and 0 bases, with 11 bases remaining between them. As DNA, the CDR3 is TGTGCCAGCAGCTCGCCGGGAGCTAGCACAGATACGCAGTATTTT. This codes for CASSSPGASTDTQYF.

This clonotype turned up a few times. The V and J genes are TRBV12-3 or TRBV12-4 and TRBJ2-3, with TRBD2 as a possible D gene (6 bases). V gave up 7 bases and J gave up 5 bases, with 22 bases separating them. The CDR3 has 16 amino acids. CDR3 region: CASTPTLTRAKDTQYF. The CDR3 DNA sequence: TGTGCCAGCACCCCCACATTGACTAGAGCAAAAGATACGCAGTATTTT.

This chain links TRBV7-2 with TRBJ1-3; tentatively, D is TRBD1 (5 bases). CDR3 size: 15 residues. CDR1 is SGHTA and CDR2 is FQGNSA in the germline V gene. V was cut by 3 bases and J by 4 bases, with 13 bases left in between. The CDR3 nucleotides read TGTGCCAGCAGCTTCACAGGCCCCGCCGGAAACACCATATATTTT. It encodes CASSFTGPAGNTIYF.

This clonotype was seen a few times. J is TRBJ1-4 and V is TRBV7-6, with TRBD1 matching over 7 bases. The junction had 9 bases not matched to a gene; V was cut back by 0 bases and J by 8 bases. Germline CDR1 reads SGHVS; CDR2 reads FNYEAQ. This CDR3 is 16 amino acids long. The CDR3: CASSLANRGGSEKLFF. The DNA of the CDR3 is TGTGCCAGCAGCTTAGCGAACAGGGGAGGTAGCGAAAAACTGTTTTTT.

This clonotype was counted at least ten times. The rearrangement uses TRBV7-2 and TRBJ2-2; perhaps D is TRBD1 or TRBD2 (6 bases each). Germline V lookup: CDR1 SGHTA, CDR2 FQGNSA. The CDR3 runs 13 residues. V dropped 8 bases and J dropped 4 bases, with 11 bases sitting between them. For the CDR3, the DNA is TGTGCCAGCGGAGGGGGATCCACCGGGGAGCTGTTTTTT. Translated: CASGGGSTGELFF.

CDR3 in amino acids: CSASRGLVQETQYF. DNA for the CDR3: TGCAGTGCTAGTCGGGGACTAGTACAAGAGACCCAGTACTTC. V is TRBV20-1 and J is TRBJ2-5; TRBD2 matches 8 bases. V shed 3 bases, J shed 2 bases, and the junction held 5 bases outside the gene matches. Germline V gene data show CDR1 as DFQATT and CDR2 as SNEGSKA (reference sequence). CDR3 length: 14 amino acids.

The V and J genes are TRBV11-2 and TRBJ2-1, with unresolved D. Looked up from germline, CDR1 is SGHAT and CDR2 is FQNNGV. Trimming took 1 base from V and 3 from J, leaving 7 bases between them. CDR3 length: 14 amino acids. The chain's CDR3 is CASSLVPRYNEQFF. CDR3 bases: TGTGCCAGCAGCTTAGTCCCACGCTACAATGAGCAGTTCTTC.

CDR3 bases: TGCGCCAGCAGCCAAGAGGGACGGACGAACACTGAAGCTTTCTTT. It yields the protein CASSQEGRTNTEAFF. The gene calls are TRBV4-3 and TRBJ1-1; D is possibly TRBD1 (5 bases). With 0 bases removed from V and 1 base from J, the gap between germline ends came to 9 bases. This CDR3 contains 15 residues. Germline values: CDR1 LGHNA, CDR2 YSLEER.

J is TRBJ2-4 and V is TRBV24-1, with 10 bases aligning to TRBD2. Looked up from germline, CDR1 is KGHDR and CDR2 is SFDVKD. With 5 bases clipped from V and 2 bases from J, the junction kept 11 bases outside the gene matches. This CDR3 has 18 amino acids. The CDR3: CATSGPPSSGRTKNIQYF. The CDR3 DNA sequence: TGTGCCACCAGTGGTCCCCCCTCTAGCGGGAGAACCAAAAACATTCAGTACTTC.

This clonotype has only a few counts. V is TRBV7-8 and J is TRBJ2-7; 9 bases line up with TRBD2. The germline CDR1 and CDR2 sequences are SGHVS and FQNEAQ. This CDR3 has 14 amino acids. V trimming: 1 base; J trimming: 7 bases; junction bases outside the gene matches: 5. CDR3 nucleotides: TGTGCCAGCAGCTTAGTGGCGGGAGGGGGGGAGCAGTACTTC. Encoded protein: CASSLVAGGGEQYF.

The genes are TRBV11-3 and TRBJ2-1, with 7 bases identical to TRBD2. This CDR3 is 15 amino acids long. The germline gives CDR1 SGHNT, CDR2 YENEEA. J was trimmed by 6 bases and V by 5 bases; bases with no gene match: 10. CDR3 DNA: TGTGCCAGCAGCCCTAGCCGCGGCGGGGGCAATGAGCAGTTCTTC. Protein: CASSPSRGGGNEQFF. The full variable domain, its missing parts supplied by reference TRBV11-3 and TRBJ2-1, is EAGVVQSPRYKIIEKKQPVAFWCNPISGHNTLYWYLQNLGQGPELLIRYENEEAVDDSQLPKDRFSAERLKGVDSTLKIQPAELGDSAVYLCASSPSRGGGNEQFFGPGTRLTVL.

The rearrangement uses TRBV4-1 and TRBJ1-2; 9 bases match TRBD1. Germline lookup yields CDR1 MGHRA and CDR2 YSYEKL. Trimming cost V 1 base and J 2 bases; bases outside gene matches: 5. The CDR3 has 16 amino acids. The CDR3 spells CASSQGGQGMNYGYTF. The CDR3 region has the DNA TGCGCCAGCAGCCAAGGAGGACAGGGGATGAACTATGGCTACACCTTC.

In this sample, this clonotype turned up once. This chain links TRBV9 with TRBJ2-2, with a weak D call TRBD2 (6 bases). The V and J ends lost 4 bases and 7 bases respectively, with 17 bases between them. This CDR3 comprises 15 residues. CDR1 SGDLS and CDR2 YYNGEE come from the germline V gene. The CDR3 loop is CASSSRTGGGGELFF. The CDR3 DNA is TGTGCCAGCAGCTCTAGGACCGGGGGTGGCGGGGAGCTGTTTTTT.

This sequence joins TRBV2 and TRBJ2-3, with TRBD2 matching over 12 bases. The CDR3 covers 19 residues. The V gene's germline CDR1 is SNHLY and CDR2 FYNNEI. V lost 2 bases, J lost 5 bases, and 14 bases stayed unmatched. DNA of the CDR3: TGTGCCAGCAGTGAATCTCCTAGCGGGAGGGGCGTCACGGGAGATACGCAGTATTTT. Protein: CASSESPSGRGVTGDTQYF.